This record covers a single TCR beta chain. Its cognate antigen is unknown. TCRdb's copy holds only in-frame clones and misses some; the assay was immunoSEQ multiplex PCR. The profile shows over 60,000 clones, about nine tenths of them singletons. Every patient had mismatch repair deficiency by PCR or immunohistochemistry. Three pembrolizumab responders had their TCRs sequenced. These data belong to a study of PD-1 blockade in mismatch repair-deficient tumors. Across the study: Patients had eleven to twelve mismatch repair-deficient cancer types and were previously treated and progressing.

Looked up from germline, CDR1 is SQVTM and CDR2 is ANQGSEA. This CDR3 is built from 14 residues. V lost 7 bases and J lost 8; bases outside the gene matches: 12. Whole-study findings and limits: Tumor-resident clones, often undetectable pretreatment in blood, expanded then contracted after pembrolizumab.

This TCR was recovered from an adult with mismatch repair-deficient cancer. Sequencing was performed on peripheral blood, taken 52 weeks after starting pembrolizumab. The V and J genes are TRBV29-1 and TRBJ2-1; 9 bases are shared with TRBD1. The CDR3 DNA reads TGCAGCGCTGAGGGGACAGGGTCTAGTTATGAGCAGTTCTTC. Its protein product is CSAEGTGSSYEQFF.